The 10 T cell receptor beta chains in this list originate from one sample, sequenced in a study of glioma-infiltrating T cells. The iRepertoire nested amplicon-rescue multiplex PCR amplified TCR alpha and beta CDR3s from RNA. TCRdb reprocessed the multiplex PCR reads via MiXCR and lists one record per CDR3 protein. Among under 200,000 distinct CDR3 sequences listed, roughly two fifths were seen once. Sequencing used glioma tissue, nonneoplastic brain tissue, or PBMCs (not recorded which). These receptors were collected from a human donor with low-grade glioma or glioblastoma, undergoing nonglioma brain surgery, or in good health (not recorded which).

With regard to this clonotype: A much larger clone is a single base away; this may be a read error. The chain uses TRBV3-1 and TRBJ2-3, with a possible D match to TRBD1 (6 bases). CDR3 length: 14 residues. From germline, CDR1 is LGHDT and CDR2 YNNKEL (reference sequence). In DNA form, the CDR3 reads TGTGCCGGCAGCCTGACAGGACCCACAGATACGCAGTATTTT. Its translation is CAGSLTGPTDTQYF.

The chain couples TRBV11-2 to TRBJ2-1, with 10 bases that match TRBD2. The CDR3 spans 15 residues. Germline CDR1 reads SGHAT; CDR2 reads FQNNGV. V lost 3 bases to trimming and J lost 6 bases; unmatched junction nucleotides: 5. CDR3 residues: CASSLEREGRNEQFF. DNA for the CDR3: TGTGCCAGCAGCTTGGAGCGGGAGGGCCGCAATGAGCAGTTCTTC.

This clonotype occurred many times. This chain uses TRBV7-9 with TRBJ1-3; D not certain. The CDR3 contains 14 residues. Germline V gene lookup returns CDR1 SEHNR and CDR2 FQNEAQ (reference sequence). The ends were cut back, 5 bases at V and 0 bases at J, with 8 bases in the middle. The CDR3 loop is CASSLTSSGNTIYF. In nucleotides, the CDR3 is TGTGCCAGCAGCCTAACGAGCTCTGGAAACACCATATATTTT.

V is TRBV2 and J is TRBJ2-2; 10 bases match TRBD2. The CDR3 is 15 amino acids. V lost 6 bases and J lost 4; bases outside the gene matches: 5. Germline values: CDR1 SNHLY, CDR2 FYNNEI. The CDR3 coding sequence is TGTGCCAGCAGGGGAGCGGGAGGGGTCACCGGGGAGCTGTTTTTT. Translating gives CASRGAGGVTGELFF.

This clonotype occurred many times. V is TRBV7-2 and J is TRBJ2-3; 8 nucleotides line up with TRBD2. V lost 5 bases, J lost 12 bases, and 7 bases stayed unmatched. This CDR3 spans 12 amino acids. The germline gives CDR1 SGHTA, CDR2 FQGNSA. The CDR3 protein is CASSVPGLVQYF. The CDR3, as DNA: TGTGCCAGCAGCGTCCCGGGACTAGTACAGTATTTT.

The chain carries TRBV20-1 and TRBJ1-5, with D possibly matching TRBD1 (5 bases). The CDR3 totals 14 residues. Per germline, CDR1 DFQATT and CDR2 SNEGSKA (reference sequence). CDR3 amino acids: CGASGDSPTQPQHF. CDR3 in DNA: TGCGGCGCTAGTGGCGACAGTCCCACTCAGCCCCAGCATTTT.

This clonotype was picked up many times. The chain couples TRBV28 to TRBJ1-5; D is unclear. Germline V gene lookup returns CDR1 MDHEN and CDR2 SYDVKM. V gave up 4 bases and J gave up 0 bases, with 10 bases separating them. This CDR3 is 15 amino acids long. CDR3 DNA sequence: TGTGCCAGCAGTTCGGTCCTTCATAGCAATCAGCCCCAGCATTTT. As protein: CASSSVLHSNQPQHF.

This clonotype was counted ten times or more. V gene TRBV6-1 combines with J gene TRBJ2-2; D remains ambiguous. The CDR3 contains 11 residues. CDR1 is MNHNS, CDR2 SASEGT, per germline. The V gene lost 6 bases and the J gene lost 4 bases, with 3 bases spanning the gap. This chain's CDR3 is CASSPTGELFF. DNA for the CDR3: TGTGCCAGCAGCCCCACCGGGGAGCTGTTTTTT.

Points on this clonotype: A much larger clone differs from this one at a single base, so this may be a read error. J is TRBJ1-1 and V is TRBV12-3 or TRBV12-4; D is ambiguous. This CDR3 spans 14 amino acids. The CDR3 is CAISSPAGNTEAFF. CDR3 DNA: TGTGCCATCAGTTCCCCAGCAGGGAACACTGAAGCTTTCTTT.

This clonotype was seen ten or more times. V and J are TRBV28 and TRBJ2-7; D may match TRBD1 or TRBD2 (5 bases each). The CDR3 has 16 amino acids. The germline V gene has CDR1 MDHEN and CDR2 SYDVKM. Trimming took 4 bases from V and 4 from J, leaving 20 bases between them. The CDR3 protein is CASSSGRPDEGYEQYF. Written as DNA, the CDR3 is TGTGCCAGCAGTTCAGGAAGGCCTGACGAGGGGTACGAGCAGTACTTC.